This TCR beta chain was obtained from a study of CD8 T cells in Susac syndrome. The J segment lost 8 bases and the V segment lost 3 bases, leaving 6 bases of the junction unmatched. CDR1 MNHEY and CDR2 SMNVEV come from the germline V gene (reference sequence). This CDR3 region has 14 residues. A quantity of about 0.45 to 1 ug RNA underwent reverse transcription using random hexamers. Multiplex PCR with immunoSEQ amplified the TCR beta CDR3 across 54 Vbeta and 13 Jbeta. MiXCR was run by TCRdb on the immunoSEQ multiplex PCR reads, yielding one entry per CDR3 protein. The sample holds roughly 190,000 distinct CDR3 sequences, 75% to 95% seen once.

Input material: CD4+ T cells from PBMCs. The origin of this receptor is a human donor with Susac syndrome. This sequence joins TRBV27 and TRBJ2-1; 8 nucleotides line up with TRBD1. The DNA of the CDR3 is TGTGCCAGCAGTTTCCGGGACAGGCAGGATGAGCAGTTCTTC. As protein: CASSFRDRQDEQFF.